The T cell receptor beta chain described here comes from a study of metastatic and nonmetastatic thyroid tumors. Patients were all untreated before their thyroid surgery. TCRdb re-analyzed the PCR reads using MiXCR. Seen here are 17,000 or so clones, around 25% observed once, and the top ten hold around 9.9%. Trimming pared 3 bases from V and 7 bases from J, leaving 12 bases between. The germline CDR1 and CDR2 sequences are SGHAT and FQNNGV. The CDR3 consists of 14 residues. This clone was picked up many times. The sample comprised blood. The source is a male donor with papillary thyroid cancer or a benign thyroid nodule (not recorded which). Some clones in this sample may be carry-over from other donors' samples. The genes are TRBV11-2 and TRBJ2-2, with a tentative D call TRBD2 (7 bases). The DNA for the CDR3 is TGTGCCAGCAGCTTCGGGGGGCGAATCGGGGAGCTGTTTTTT. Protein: CASSFGGRIGELFF. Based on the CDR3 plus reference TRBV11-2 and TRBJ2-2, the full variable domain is EAGVAQSPRYKIIEKRQSVAFWCNPISGHATLYWYQQILGQGPKLLIQFQNNGVVDDSQLPKDRFSAERLKGVDSTLKIQPAKLEDSAVYLCASSFGGRIGELFFGEGSRLTVL.